These T cell receptor beta chains were read from a single sample in a study of shared clonotypes between healthy human individuals. TCRdb keeps only in-frame clones here, not all; method: immunoSEQ multiplex PCR. The data hold just over 2,000,000 clones, with 95% observed a single time. Sequenced input: naive CD4+ T cells sorted from blood. The origin of the receptors is a man between 18 and 35 years old in good health. CDR3s include the opening cysteine and the closing phenylalanine or tryptophan. Each record gives: clone size, J gene, V gene, D gene, CDR3 DNA, CDR3 protein. The D gene is left open where the match is weak. Some rows mark clone size as missing; the rest say once, few, many or name a class of expanded clone.

- | TRBJ2-2 | TRBV27 | - | TGTGCCAGCAGTTCCCAAGTTAGCGCGGAGCTGTTTTTT | CASSSQVSAELFF
- | TRBJ1-5 | TRBV5-1 | - | TGCGCCAGCAGCTGGACAGCGGAGGATCAGCCCCAGCATTTT | CASSWTAEDQPQHF
- | TRBJ1-4 | TRBV11-1 | TRBD1 | TGTGCCAGCAGCCAAGGAAGTGGACAGGGGTTTTCTAATGAAAAACTGTTTTTT | CASSQGSGQGFSNEKLFF
- | TRBJ1-2 | TRBV5-1 | - | TGCGCCAGCAGCTTGGCTGGGACAAAAAATAACTATGGCTACACCTTC | CASSLAGTKNNYGYTF
- | TRBJ1-3 | TRBV6-1 | - | TGTGCCAGCACCGTGGGGGGGGTCGGAAACACCATATATTTT | CASTVGGVGNTIYF
once | TRBJ2-1 | TRBV6-6 | TRBD2 | TGTGCCAGCAGTTTAGCGGGAGGGATCAATGAGCAGTTCTTC | CASSLAGGINEQFF
- | TRBJ1-6 | TRBV4-1 | - | TGCGCCAGCAGCCAAGATTTTCAGGCGAATTCACCCCTCCACTTT | CASSQDFQANSPLHF
once | TRBJ1-3 | TRBV5-1 | - | TGCGCCAGCAGCCGTGAAACGCAGGGGCCTGGAAACACCATATATTTT | CASSRETQGPGNTIYF
- | TRBJ2-3 | TRBV5-1 | TRBD1 | TGCGCCAGCAGCGCCGGGACAGTTCGCACAGATACGCAGTATTTT | CASSAGTVRTDTQYF
once | TRBJ1-2 | TRBV29-1 | TRBD1 | TGCAGCGTTGAAAGACAGGGTCCTAACTATGGCTACACCTTC | CSVERQGPNYGYTF
few | TRBJ2-2 | TRBV12-5 | - | TGTGCTAGTGGTGTTCCAGGCCACACCGGGGAGCTGTTTTTT | CASGVPGHTGELFF
- | TRBJ1-1 | TRBV20-1 | - | TGCACCGCTAGACGGGGAACTGAAGCTTTCTTT | CTARRGTEAFF
- | TRBJ2-1 | TRBV18 | TRBD2 | TGTGCCAGCAGGGCAAGCGGGAGGGAGCCATCGGAGCAGTTCTTC | CASRASGREPSEQFF
- | TRBJ1-1 | TRBV15 | - | TGTGCCACCAGCCCGGGGGGCACGGGTGTCACTGAAGCTTTCTTT | CATSPGGTGVTEAFF
- | TRBJ2-4 | TRBV6-1 | - | TGTGCCAGCACGAGTAACGGGGTAAACATTCAGTACTTC | CASTSNGVNIQYF
- | TRBJ2-3 | TRBV5-1 | - | TGCGCCAGCAGCGGGAGTTGGGGGAGCACAGATACGCAGTATTTT | CASSGSWGSTDTQYF
- | TRBJ1-2 | TRBV5-6 | - | TGTGCCAGCAGCCGCAGAACAATTCTCTATGGCTACACCTTC | CASSRRTILYGYTF
once | TRBJ2-2 | TRBV5-1 | TRBD1 | TGCGCCAGCAGCCCCCGGGACAGGGAATCCGGGGAGCTGTTTTTT | CASSPRDRESGELFF
- | TRBJ2-7 | TRBV7-9 | TRBD2 | TGTGCCAGCAGCTTATTGGTTAGCGGGAACTACGAGCAGTACTTC | CASSLLVSGNYEQYF
- | TRBJ2-5 | TRBV6-5 | - | TGTGCCAGCAGTTATAACGGGCGTCGGGAAGAGACCCAGTACTTC | CASSYNGRREETQYF
- | TRBJ1-1 | TRBV29-1 | - | TGCAGCTCAGCCATGAACACTGAAGCTTTCTTT | CSSAMNTEAFF
- | TRBJ1-3 | TRBV28 | - | TGTGCCCACGGTATGGCTACGGGAAACACCATATATTTT | CAHGMATGNTIYF
- | TRBJ2-5 | TRBV5-1 | TRBD1 | TGCGCCAGCAGCTTGGCGGACAGGGCCCGGCGGGAGACCCAGTACTTC | CASSLADRARRETQYF
- | TRBJ2-1 | TRBV25-1 | - | TGTGCCAGCACCTCCTCGGTAGGGGAATTCTCCTACAATGAGCAGTTCTTC | CASTSSVGEFSYNEQFF
- | TRBJ1-4 | TRBV28 | - | TGTGCCAGCAGTTTATCGGTCCCAGGGTCTAATGAAAAACTGTTTTTT | CASSLSVPGSNEKLFF
- | TRBJ2-7 | TRBV7-2 | TRBD2 | TGTGCCAGCAGCCACCCTGGACTAGCGGGGTCCTACGAGCAGTACTTC | CASSHPGLAGSYEQYF
- | TRBJ1-4 | TRBV28 | - | TGTGCCAGCAGTTTACGCCGGGTAGCAACTAATGAAAAACTGTTTTTT | CASSLRRVATNEKLFF
once | TRBJ2-7 | TRBV6-6 | TRBD2 | TGTGCCAGCAGTTACTTCGGGGGGGGCTACGAGCAGTACTTC | CASSYFGGGYEQYF
once | TRBJ1-2 | TRBV6-5 | TRBD1 | TGTGCCAGCAGGGGACAGGGATATGGCTACACCTTC | CASRGQGYGYTF
- | TRBJ1-2 | TRBV6-6 | - | TGTGCCACCGGGACAAATAATGGCTACACCTTC | CATGTNNGYTF
once | TRBJ1-2 | TRBV5-4 | TRBD1 | TGTGCCAGCAGCGTTAGACAGGGGCTAATTAACTATGGCTACACCTTC | CASSVRQGLINYGYTF
- | TRBJ1-3 | TRBV5-1 | - | TGCGCCAGCAGCGCCGGGGGGTACTCTGGAAACACCATATATTTT | CASSAGGYSGNTIYF
- | TRBJ2-3 | TRBV7-9 | - | TGTGCCAGCAGGTGGGGAGATACGCAGTATTTT | CASRWGDTQYF
- | TRBJ1-4 | TRBV7-8 | TRBD1 | TGTGCCAGCAGCCCCCGGGACAGGGATGAAAAACTGTTTTTT | CASSPRDRDEKLFF
- | TRBJ2-7 | TRBV30 | - | TGTGCCTGGAGTGCGGTAGCCTACGAGCAGTACTTC | CAWSAVAYEQYF
- | TRBJ1-1 | TRBV5-4 | - | TGTGCCAGCAGCCCTGACTTCGGGATAAACACTGAAGCTTTCTTT | CASSPDFGINTEAFF
- | TRBJ1-2 | TRBV5-4 | TRBD1 | TGTGCCAGCAGCTTGCCGGGACAGGGTCCCTATGGCTACACCTTC | CASSLPGQGPYGYTF
few | TRBJ2-7 | TRBV7-9 | - | TGTGCCAGCAGCTCGCGGACAGCATCCTACGAGCAGTACTTC | CASSSRTASYEQYF
- | TRBJ1-4 | TRBV11-2 | - | TGTGCCAGCAGCTTGAACACGGGGCATGAAAAACTGTTTTTT | CASSLNTGHEKLFF
- | TRBJ2-5 | TRBV14 | TRBD2 | TGTGCCAGCAGCCAAGGATCGGGGGGAGAGACCCAGTACTTC | CASSQGSGGETQYF
- | TRBJ1-2 | TRBV10-3 | - | TGTGCCATCAGTGAGGGTGAACAGGCCGTTACCTTC | CAISEGEQAVTF
once | TRBJ1-1 | TRBV6-1 | - | TGTGCCAGCAGCCCTGGCGGGCCTGAAGCTTTCTTT | CASSPGGPEAFF
- | TRBJ1-1 | TRBV6-6 | TRBD1 | TGTGCCAGCAGTTACTTACAGGGGGACACTGAAGCTTTCTTT | CASSYLQGDTEAFF
- | TRBJ2-7 | TRBV10-3 | TRBD1 | TGTGCCATCACCTCGACAGGGGTTTATGGCGAGCAGTACTTC | CAITSTGVYGEQYF
- | TRBJ2-2 | TRBV19 | TRBD1 | TGTGCCAGTAACTCCGGGACAGGGAAACCCGGGGAGCTGTTTTTT | CASNSGTGKPGELFF
- | TRBJ2-2 | TRBV9 | TRBD1 | TGTGCCAGCAGCCCCCAGGGGGCTTACACCGGGGAGCTGTTTTTT | CASSPQGAYTGELFF
few | TRBJ2-6 | TRBV9 | TRBD1 | TGTGCCAGCAGCGCTTCGGGACAGATCTTCTCTGGGGCCAACGTCCTGACTTTC | CASSASGQIFSGANVLTF
- | TRBJ2-2 | TRBV6-6 | - | TGTGCCAGCGGGGCGGGGACCACCGGGGAGCTGTTTTTT | CASGAGTTGELFF
- | TRBJ1-2 | TRBV28 | TRBD1 | TGTGCCAGCAGTTTAGGGCCCCCGGGACAGGGCCCAGCTAACTATGGCTACACCTTC | CASSLGPPGQGPANYGYTF
- | TRBJ2-1 | TRBV18 | - | TGTGCCAGCTCACCTGACATTAGCTCCTACAATGAGCAGTTCTTC | CASSPDISSYNEQFF
few | TRBJ2-7 | TRBV25-1 | TRBD2 | TGTGCCAGCAGCCCGCGGGGGCGGGGGGGCTCCCACGAGCAGTACTTC | CASSPRGRGGSHEQYF
- | TRBJ1-4 | TRBV10-3 | TRBD1 | TGTGCCATCAGAGAGGGGACAGGGAATGAAAAACTGTTTTTT | CAIREGTGNEKLFF
- | TRBJ2-2 | TRBV2 | - | TGTGCCAGCCGATTGGGAGGAAGCACCGGGGAGCTGTTTTTT | CASRLGGSTGELFF
- | TRBJ1-4 | TRBV11-2 | - | TGTGCCTCCCAGCTTCGCAGGGATAATGAAAAACTGTTTTTT | CASQLRRDNEKLFF
- | TRBJ1-4 | TRBV19 | - | TGTGCCAGTAGCCCCTCTACAGGAGCCCGCGAAAAACTGTTTTTT | CASSPSTGAREKLFF
- | TRBJ2-7 | TRBV6-4 | - | TGTGCCAGCAGTCCCGAGGACGCGTACTACGAGCAGTACTTC | CASSPEDAYYEQYF
- | TRBJ2-1 | TRBV5-1 | - | TGCGCCAGCGCGCGCCTTAATTCCTACAATGAGCAGTTCTTC | CASARLNSYNEQFF